This T cell receptor beta chain was documented in a study of beta chain features in type 1 diabetes. About the research overall: Summed over all samples, the examined sorted cells came to 95 million to 130 million.

The CDR3 spans 15 residues. The V gene end was trimmed by 6 bases and the J gene end by 6 bases; junction bases not matched to a gene: 7. Germline CDR1 KGHSH, CDR2 LQKENI. The authors reverse transcribed all of the isolated RNA, so sequencing captured expressed TCRB transcripts. This table comes from immunoSEQ multiplex PCR, and its TCRdb copy is limited to in-frame clones, with some not included. The repertoire holds 900,000 or so clones, roughly a sixth seen once, with roughly 0.025% in the top ten. Markers CD45RO/CCR7/CD25/CD127/CD95/CD27 served to sort CD4+ naive, central memory, regulatory and stem cell-like memory cells. About this clone: The same CDR3 can be traced to other DNA sequences in this sample.

The chain carries TRBV18 and TRBJ2-3; 12 nucleotides align to TRBD2. The sequence derives from a woman younger than 35 in good health. Material for sequencing was naive CD4+ T cells from blood. CDR3 loop: CASSLAGGPGDTQYF. In nucleotides, the CDR3 is TGTGCCAGCTCTCTAGCGGGAGGGCCAGGTGATACGCAGTATTTT.